The 21 T cell receptor beta chains listed next were all sequenced from one sample in a study of cytomegalovirus exposure and HLA in healthy donors. PCR employed 60 Vbeta and 13 Jbeta primers. Only in-frame clones appear in the TCRdb table, and some are missing; sequencing was by immunoSEQ multiplex PCR. The table shows around 130,000 clones, with about four fifths occurring only once. The sample was PBMCs. The receptor source for this set is a woman in her 40s in good health and CMV-seronegative.

V usage is TRBV28 and J usage is TRBJ1-5; perhaps TRBD1 as D (5 bases). CDR1 is MDHEN, CDR2 SYDVKM, per germline. The germline V and J ends were trimmed by 4 bases and 0 bases, with 19 bases remaining between them. CDR3 size: 18 residues. CDR3 sequence: CASSSQPKTDISNQPQHF. The CDR3 DNA reads as TGTGCCAGCAGTTCCCAACCAAAGACAGACATTAGCAATCAGCCCCAGCATTTT. The full variable domain, in which reference TRBV28 and TRBJ1-5 provide the parts outside the CDR3, is DVKVTQSSRYLVKRTGEKVFLECVQDMDHENMFWYRQDPGLGLRLIYFSYDVKMKEKGDIPEGYSVSREKKERFSLILESASTNQTSMYLCASSSQPKTDISNQPQHFGDGTRLSIL.

The chain combines TRBV6-6 with TRBJ1-5; no firm D call. V was pared by 2 bases and J by 4 bases, with 6 bases between. The CDR3 contains 13 residues. The germline gives CDR1 MNHNY, CDR2 SVGAGI (reference sequence). CDR3 protein: CASSYESNQPQHF. The CDR3 region has the DNA TGTGCCAGCAGTTACGAGAGTAATCAGCCCCAGCATTTT.

The chain links TRBV5-1 to TRBJ1-1; 8 bases line up with TRBD1. CDR3 length equals 14 residues. The V and J ends lost 9 bases and 4 bases, in that order; junction bases with no gene match: 11. Germline CDR1 reads SGHRS; CDR2 reads YFSETQ. The CDR3: CATSIQGGTTEAFF. DNA of the CDR3: TGCGCCACCAGTATACAGGGGGGTACCACTGAAGCTTTCTTT.

The chain carries TRBV5-8 and TRBJ1-1, with 8 bases aligning to TRBD1. The CDR3 extends over 14 amino acids. Germline assignment: CDR1 SGHTS and CDR2 YDEGEE. With 0 bases clipped from V and 8 bases from J, the junction kept 6 bases outside the gene matches. Here the CDR3 DNA reads TGTGCCAGCAGCTTGGACGACAGGGGCTTGGAAGCTTTCTTT. Encoded protein: CASSLDDRGLEAFF. The variable domain in full, completed from reference TRBV5-8 and TRBJ1-1, reads EAGVTQSPTHLIKTRGQQATLRCSPISGHTSVYWYQQALGLGLQFLLWYDEGEERNRGNFPPRFSGRQFPNYSSELNVNALELEDSALYLCASSLDDRGLEAFFGQGTRLTVV.

CDR3 amino acids: CASSQEDPVGGGQLSSYNEQFF. CDR3 sequence (DNA): TGCGCCAGCAGCCAAGAAGACCCCGTAGGCGGGGGGCAATTGAGCTCCTACAATGAGCAGTTCTTC. J is TRBJ2-1 and V is TRBV4-1, with TRBD2 matching over 8 bases. The CDR3 has 22 amino acids. Germline V gene sequence: CDR1 MGHRA, CDR2 YSYEKL. With V trimmed by 0 bases and J by 0 bases, 19 bases remained unmatched.

The chain uses TRBV2 and TRBJ1-1; D is ambiguous. Trimming shortened V by 1 base and J by 1 base, and 7 bases separated the two germline ends. The CDR3 is 14 residues long. Germline V gene lookup returns CDR1 SNHLY and CDR2 FYNNEI. CDR3 protein: CASSEDRKNTEAFF. The CDR3, as DNA: TGTGCCAGCAGTGAAGACAGAAAGAACACTGAAGCTTTCTTT. Complete variable domain (other parts from reference TRBV2 and TRBJ1-1): EPEVTQTPSHQVTQMGQEVILRCVPISNHLYFYWYRQILGQKVEFLVSFYNNEISEKSEIFDDQFSVERPDGSNFTLKIRSTKLEDSAMYFCASSEDRKNTEAFFGQGTRLTVV.

The J gene is TRBJ2-2, the V gene TRBV4-2; 8 bases agree with TRBD1. Germline V lookup: CDR1 LGHNA, CDR2 YNFKEQ. With 4 bases clipped from V and 0 bases from J, the junction kept 4 bases outside the gene matches. This CDR3 is built from 16 residues. The DNA for the CDR3 is TGTGCCAGCAGCCTGCGGACAGGGTCGAACACCGGGGAGCTGTTTTTT. This codes for CASSLRTGSNTGELFF.

The rearrangement joins TRBV27 to TRBJ2-7; TRBD1 is a possible D gene (6 bases). The germline V and J ends were trimmed by 4 bases and 3 bases, with 10 bases remaining between them. CDR1 is MNHEY and CDR2 is SMNVEV in the germline V gene (reference sequence). The CDR3 sequence is 13 residues long. CDR3: CASSSTGDYEQYF. The CDR3 DNA reads as TGTGCCAGCAGTTCGACAGGTGACTACGAGCAGTACTTC.

This chain links TRBV5-1 with TRBJ2-7, with TRBD1 as a possible D gene (6 bases). The CDR3 loop spans 16 amino acids. V was cut by 0 bases and J by 3 bases, with 16 bases left in between. Germline V gene lookup returns CDR1 SGHRS and CDR2 YFSETQ. The CDR3 sequence: CASSLAQTGFYYEQYF. CDR3 coding DNA: TGCGCCAGCAGCTTGGCGCAGACAGGTTTTTACTACGAGCAGTACTTC. Drawing the rest from reference TRBV5-1 and TRBJ2-7, the complete variable domain is KAGVTQTPRYLIKTRGQQVTLSCSPISGHRSVSWYQQTPGQGLQFLFEYFSETQRNKGNFPGRFSGRQFSNSRSEMNVSTLELGDSALYLCASSLAQTGFYYEQYFGPGTRLTVT.

The rearrangement links TRBV9 to TRBJ2-5, with 7 bases matching TRBD1. Matching the DNA end better, TRBJ2-7 makes the J call doubtful. The CDR3 totals 15 residues. CDR1 SGDLS and CDR2 YYNGEE come from the germline V gene. CDR3 nucleotides: TGTGCCAGCAGCCAAAGGGACAGAGACTCCTACGAGCAGTACTTC. Translation: CASSQRDRDSYEQYF.

The chain employs TRBV14 and TRBJ1-2; TRBD1 agrees at 8 bases. The ends lost 1 base at V and 7 bases at J; junction bases unmatched: 8. From germline, CDR1 is SGHDN and CDR2 FVKESK. This CDR3 is 15 amino acids long. The DNA of the CDR3 is TGTGCCAGCAGCCAAGTGACAGGGGCGTACGGTGGCTACACCTTC. Protein: CASSQVTGAYGGYTF.

This clone appeared a single time. The chain employs TRBV28 and TRBJ2-2, with no clear D. The germline CDR1 and CDR2 sequences are MDHEN and SYDVKM. The CDR3 spans 12 residues. With 3 bases removed from V and 4 bases from J, the gap between germline ends came to 3 bases. CDR3 in amino acids: CASSFFTGELFF. As DNA, the CDR3 is TGTGCCAGCAGTTTCTTCACCGGGGAGCTGTTTTTT.

This sequence joins TRBV5-1 and TRBJ2-7; 8 nucleotides line up with TRBD2. V gave up 4 bases and J gave up 0 bases; unmatched junction bases: 12. This CDR3 contains 17 residues. Germline V gives CDR1 SGHRS, CDR2 YFSETQ. The CDR3 nucleotides are TGCGCCAGCAGCATTGGAGGTAGCGGGATTTTCTCCTACGAGCAGTACTTC. Translated, it gives CASSIGGSGIFSYEQYF.

This chain connects TRBV6-6 to TRBJ1-5; D remains unclear. Germline loops: CDR1 MNHNY, CDR2 SVGAGI (reference sequence). There are 14 residues in the CDR3. The V gene lost 2 bases and the J gene lost 2 bases, with 7 bases spanning the gap. This chain's CDR3 is CASSYREGNQPQHF. CDR3 nucleotide sequence: TGTGCCAGCAGTTACCGGGAAGGCAATCAGCCCCAGCATTTT.

This chain links TRBV5-6 with TRBJ2-7; D is perhaps TRBD1 (8 bases). This CDR3 contains 14 residues. CDR1 SGHDT and CDR2 YYEEEE come from the germline V gene. V lost 0 bases and J 7 bases, leaving 14 bases between the germline ends. CDR3 in amino acids: CASSLGNRGGEQYF. The CDR3 region has the DNA TGTGCCAGCAGCTTGGGGAACAGGGGGGGGGAGCAGTACTTC.

For this clone: This CDR3 is also generated by other DNA sequences in the sample. The gene calls are TRBV9 and TRBJ2-3; 8 bases map to TRBD2. In germline, CDR1 is SGDLS, CDR2 YYNGEE. This CDR3 is 15 amino acids long. Unmatched junction bases numbered 2, after V lost 0 bases and J lost 2 bases. The CDR3 DNA reads as TGTGCCAGCAGCGTAGTCGGGGGGGACACAGATACGCAGTATTTT. Protein sequence: CASSVVGGDTDTQYF. Full variable domain (remainder filled in from reference TRBV9 and TRBJ2-3): DSGVTQTPKHLITATGQRVTLRCSPRSGDLSVYWYQQSLDQGLQFLIQYYNGEERAKGNILERFSAQQFPDLHSELNLSSLELGDSALYFCASSVVGGDTDTQYFGPGTRLTVL.

With respect to this clone: At one of its ends the junction is not consistent with the germline gene, which may arise from a read error. This chain joins TRBV7-9 and TRBJ2-7; no clear D. Germline V gives CDR1 SEHNR, CDR2 FQNEAQ (reference sequence). The CDR3 is made up of 14 amino acids. The CDR3 sequence is CSSSLIGPAYEQYF. CDR3 coding DNA: TGTTCCAGCAGCTTAATTGGCCCCGCTTACGAGCAGTACTTC.

The chain couples TRBV4-3 to TRBJ2-7; D remains unclear. V was pared by 0 bases and J by 5 bases, with 11 bases between. The germline V gene has CDR1 LGHNA and CDR2 YSLEER. The CDR3 is made up of 14 amino acids. The CDR3 region is CASSQEGFRDEQYF. CDR3 in DNA: TGCGCCAGCAGCCAAGAGGGCTTTAGAGACGAGCAGTACTTC.

As to this clone: This CDR3 is also generated by other DNA sequences in the sample. The chain has TRBV2 and TRBJ2-7; the match to TRBD1 covers 9 bases. The CDR3 length is 14 residues. Germline V lookup: CDR1 SNHLY, CDR2 FYNNEI. V lost 3 bases to trimming and J lost 0 bases; unmatched junction nucleotides: 0. Here the CDR3 reads CASSEDRGSYEQYF. The CDR3 DNA reads as TGTGCCAGCAGTGAGGACAGGGGCTCCTACGAGCAGTACTTC.

The chain employs TRBV5-4 and TRBJ2-7, with 8 positions matching TRBD2. Per germline, CDR1 SGHNT and CDR2 YYREEE (reference sequence). V lost 3 bases and J lost 6; bases outside the gene matches: 11. There are 15 residues in the CDR3. In DNA, the CDR3 is TGTGCCAGCAGCTCGGAAAGGGCCGGGACTAGCGAGCAGTACTTC. It is translated as CASSSERAGTSEQYF.

This clone was detected only a few times. V usage is TRBV5-4 and J usage is TRBJ2-7, with 9 bases identical to TRBD2. The CDR3 has 20 amino acids. The V gene end was trimmed by 4 bases and the J gene end by 0 bases; junction bases not matched to a gene: 20. Looked up from germline, CDR1 is SGHNT and CDR2 is YYREEE (reference sequence). This CDR3 is CASSLLSLLIAGGSSYEQYF. In DNA, the CDR3 is TGTGCCAGCAGCCTACTCTCCTTGCTTATTGCGGGGGGGAGCTCCTACGAGCAGTACTTC. Full variable domain (outside the CDR3, taken from reference TRBV5-4 and TRBJ2-7): ETGVTQSPTHLIKTRGQQVTLRCSSQSGHNTVSWYQQALGQGPQFIFQYYREEENGRGNFPPRFSGLQFPNYSSELNVNALELDDSALYLCASSLLSLLIAGGSSYEQYFGPGTRLTVT.